The 5 T cell receptor beta chains presented below share a single source sample, sequenced in a study of blood T cell repertoires in COVID-19. Data came from immunoSEQ multiplex PCR; TCRdb stores just in-frame clones and leaves some out. The table records 150,000 to 200,000 clones, roughly 82% of them present only once. Input material: PBMCs or T cells enriched from blood (not recorded which). The receptor set was obtained from a man aged 45-65 years who had recovered from COVID-19.

V and J are TRBV4-1 and TRBJ1-5; 10 nucleotides match TRBD1. Germline assignment: CDR1 MGHRA and CDR2 YSYEKL. The CDR3 totals 15 residues. Trimming cost V 5 bases and J 6 bases; bases outside gene matches: 7. For the CDR3, the DNA is TGCGCCAGCAGCGCCGGGACAGGGGTCTTTCAGCCCCAGCATTTT. Translated, it gives CASSAGTGVFQPQHF.

V is TRBV6-5 and J is TRBJ1-1; D is undetermined. The CDR3 spans 12 residues. Trimming removed 6 bases from V and 6 bases from J, with 11 bases in between. The germline gives CDR1 MNHEY, CDR2 SVGAGI. CDR3 DNA sequence: TGTGCCAGCAGCTGGGGAGACGCTGAAGCTTTCTTT. It is translated as CASSWGDAEAFF.

Comments on this clone: Different DNA sequences within this sample yield the same CDR3. The CDR3 DNA is TGTGCCAGCAGCCAAAACAGGGGGCAGGAGACCCAGTACTTC. Amino acids: CASSQNRGQETQYF. The chain carries TRBV14 and TRBJ2-5; 9 bases match TRBD1. The germline gives CDR1 SGHDN, CDR2 FVKESK. J was trimmed by 5 bases and V by 2 bases; bases with no gene match: 3. The CDR3 is 14 residues long.

This chain uses TRBV11-2 with TRBJ2-5; possible D gene TRBD2, 5 bases. V was shortened by 1 base and J by 2 bases, with 11 bases between the two germline ends. The CDR3 spans 15 residues. CDR1 is SGHAT and CDR2 is FQNNGV in the germline V gene. The CDR3 bases are TGTGCCAGCAGCTTAGCTGGGGAGTGGCAAGAGACCCAGTACTTC. Residues: CASSLAGEWQETQYF.

J is TRBJ1-2 and V is TRBV7-9; no clear D. The CDR3 is 12 residues long. CDR1 is SEHNR, CDR2 FQNEAQ, per germline (reference sequence). V shed 10 bases and J shed 1 base, with 10 bases lying between them. The CDR3 here is CATQAFNYGYTF. The CDR3 DNA sequence: TGTGCCACTCAGGCTTTTAACTATGGCTACACCTTC.